This T cell receptor beta chain was recorded in a study of Graves' ophthalmopathy and Graves' hyperthyroidism. Whole-study results and caveats: Blood repertoires reportedly contained most expanded thyroid clonotypes above 0.001 frequency.

The CDR3 contains 16 residues. V dropped 1 base and J dropped 2; count of bases not matched to a gene: 6. The germline gives CDR1 MGHDK, CDR2 SYGVNS. Patients were diagnosed from clinical symptoms, serum thyroxine, TRAb, thyroid ultrasound and orbital computed tomography. As to this clonotype: As yet, its antigen is unknown.

For repertoire sequencing, the TCR beta CDR3 regions were amplified from RNA transcripts. The first-round RT-PCR employed HTBI primers together with the Qiagen OneStep RT-PCR kit. A multiplex PCR was then performed as the second round. TCRdb called the multiplex PCR reads again in MiXCR, with one record for every CDR3 protein. The sample lists 740,000 or so distinct CDR3 sequences, 35% to 50% occurring once. The chain combines TRBV25-1 with TRBJ1-2; 8 nucleotides line up with TRBD1. The sequence was collected from an adult man with Graves' ophthalmopathy. The sample was peripheral blood. CDR3 nucleotide sequence: TGTGCCAGCAGTGAATTTCAGGGGGCCAAAAACTATGGCTACACCTTC. The encoded protein is CASSEFQGAKNYGYTF.